The source of this TCR beta chain is a study of CD8+CD57+ T cells in acquired aplastic anemia. For the study at large: On average, sorted CD4+ and CD8+ cells gave about 2.9 ug of DNA.

TCR beta VDJ and CDR3 profiles were obtained from a genomic DNA template. TCRdb re-derived calls from the reads in MiXCR, one entry per CDR3 protein. This table holds 110,000 or so distinct CDR3 sequences, under 60% found once. CD8+CD57+ cell expansion had been shown by flow cytometry in patients chosen for sequencing. Severe acquired aplastic anemia was the diagnosis recorded for all patients. The CDR3 extends over 12 amino acids. Trimming removed 5 bases at V and 7 bases at J, with 6 bases between. In germline, CDR1 is LNHDA, CDR2 SQIVND (reference sequence). Input material: sorted CD4+, CD8+, or CD8+CD57+ T cells (not recorded which) from PBMCs. V gene TRBV19 combines with J gene TRBJ1-6, with no clear D. The receptor's source is a human donor with aplastic anemia. The CDR3 spells CASSLVNSPLHF. CDR3 coding DNA: TGTGCCAGTAGTCTAGTCAATTCACCCCTCCACTTT.